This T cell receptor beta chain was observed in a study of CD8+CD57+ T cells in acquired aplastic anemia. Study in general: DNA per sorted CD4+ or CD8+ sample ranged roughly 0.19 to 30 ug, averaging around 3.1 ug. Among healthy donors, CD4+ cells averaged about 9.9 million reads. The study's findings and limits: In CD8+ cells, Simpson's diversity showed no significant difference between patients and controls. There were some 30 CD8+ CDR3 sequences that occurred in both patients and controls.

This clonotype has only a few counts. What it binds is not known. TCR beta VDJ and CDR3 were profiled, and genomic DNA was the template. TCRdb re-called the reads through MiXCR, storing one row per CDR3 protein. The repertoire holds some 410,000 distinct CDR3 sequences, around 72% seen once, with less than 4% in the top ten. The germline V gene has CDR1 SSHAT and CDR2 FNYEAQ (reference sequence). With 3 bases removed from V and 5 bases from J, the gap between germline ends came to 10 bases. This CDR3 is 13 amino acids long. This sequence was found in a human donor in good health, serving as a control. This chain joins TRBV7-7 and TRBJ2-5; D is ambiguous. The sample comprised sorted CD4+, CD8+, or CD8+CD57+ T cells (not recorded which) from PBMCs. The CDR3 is CASSLGSHETQYF. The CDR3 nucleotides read TGTGCCAGCAGCTTGGGCAGCCACGAGACCCAGTACTTC.